This TCR beta chain came from a study of blood T cell repertoires in COVID-19. The wider study: Both acute and convalescent COVID-19 samples were obtained from the United States, Italy and Spain.

Trimming at V came to 7 bases and at J to 13 bases, leaving 9 bases not matched to a gene. Germline V gene lookup returns CDR1 SNHLY and CDR2 FYNNEI. The CDR3 covers 11 residues. Assay: immunoSEQ multiplex PCR; the TCRdb copy retains only in-frame clones and omits some. The sample includes around 250,000 clones, 86% of them seen just once. This receptor was taken from an older man with acute or convalescent COVID-19. The sequencing input was peripheral blood. The V and J genes are TRBV2 and TRBJ1-1; TRBD1 agrees at 7 bases. The CDR3 spells CASTMDRFSFF. CDR3 nucleotides: TGTGCCAGCACCATGGACAGGTTCAGTTTCTTT.